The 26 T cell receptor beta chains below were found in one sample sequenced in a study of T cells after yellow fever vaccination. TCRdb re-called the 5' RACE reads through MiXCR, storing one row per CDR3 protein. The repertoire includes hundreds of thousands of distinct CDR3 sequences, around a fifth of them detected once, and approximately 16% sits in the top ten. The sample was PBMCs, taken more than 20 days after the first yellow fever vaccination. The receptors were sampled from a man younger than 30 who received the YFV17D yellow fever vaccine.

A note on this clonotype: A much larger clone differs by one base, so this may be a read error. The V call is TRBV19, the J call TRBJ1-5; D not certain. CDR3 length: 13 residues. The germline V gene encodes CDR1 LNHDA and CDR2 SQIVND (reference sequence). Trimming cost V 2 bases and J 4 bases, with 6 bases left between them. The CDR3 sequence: CASSILGNQPQHF. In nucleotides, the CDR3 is TGTGCCAGTAGTATACTGGGGAATCAGCCCCAGCATTTT.

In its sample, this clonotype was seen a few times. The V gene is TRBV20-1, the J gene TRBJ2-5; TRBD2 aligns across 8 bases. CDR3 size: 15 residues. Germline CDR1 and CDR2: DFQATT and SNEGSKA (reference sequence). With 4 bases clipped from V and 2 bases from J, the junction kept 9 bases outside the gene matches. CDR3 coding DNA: TGCAGTGCTACTTCCGGGGGGGCAAAACAAGAGACCCAGTACTTC. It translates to CSATSGGAKQETQYF.

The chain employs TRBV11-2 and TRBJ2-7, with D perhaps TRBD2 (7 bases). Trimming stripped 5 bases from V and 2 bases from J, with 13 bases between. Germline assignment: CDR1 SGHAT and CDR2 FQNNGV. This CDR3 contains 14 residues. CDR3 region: CASSRDGGPYEQYF. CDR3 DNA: TGTGCCAGCAGCCGTGACGGGGGGCCCTACGAGCAGTACTTC.

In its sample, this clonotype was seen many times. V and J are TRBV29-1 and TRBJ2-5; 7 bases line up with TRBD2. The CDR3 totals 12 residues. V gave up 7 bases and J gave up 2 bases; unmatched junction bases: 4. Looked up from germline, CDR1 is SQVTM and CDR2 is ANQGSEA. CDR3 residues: CSGGGSQETQYF. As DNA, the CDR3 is TGCAGCGGGGGGGGGTCACAAGAGACCCAGTACTTC.

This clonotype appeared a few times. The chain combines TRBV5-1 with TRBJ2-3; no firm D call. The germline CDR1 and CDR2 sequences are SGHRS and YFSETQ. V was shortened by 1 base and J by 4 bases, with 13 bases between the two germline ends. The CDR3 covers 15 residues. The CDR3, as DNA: TGCGCCAGCAGCTTGCGGGCATACGGTTCAGATACGCAGTATTTT. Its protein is CASSLRAYGSDTQYF.

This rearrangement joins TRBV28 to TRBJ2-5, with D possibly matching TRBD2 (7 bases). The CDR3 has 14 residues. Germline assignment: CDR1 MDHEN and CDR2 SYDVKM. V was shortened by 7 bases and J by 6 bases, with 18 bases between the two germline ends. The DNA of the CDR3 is TGTGCCAGCAATTCCCCCGGGGGGCAACAGACCCAGTACTTC. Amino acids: CASNSPGGQQTQYF.

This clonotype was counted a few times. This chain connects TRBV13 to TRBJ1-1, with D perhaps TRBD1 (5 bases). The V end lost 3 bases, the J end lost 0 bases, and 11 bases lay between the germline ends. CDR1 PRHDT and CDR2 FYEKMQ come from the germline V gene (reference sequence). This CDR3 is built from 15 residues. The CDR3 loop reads CASSLGGLLNTEAFF. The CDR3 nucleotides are TGTGCCAGCAGCTTGGGGGGACTCCTGAACACTGAAGCTTTCTTT.

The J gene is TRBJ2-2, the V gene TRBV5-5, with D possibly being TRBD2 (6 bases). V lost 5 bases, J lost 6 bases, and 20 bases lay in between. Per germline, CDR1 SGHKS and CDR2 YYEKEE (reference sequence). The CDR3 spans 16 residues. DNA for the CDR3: TGTGCCAGCAGTCCGGACTACGGGAGTCGTTCCGGGGAGCTGTTTTTT. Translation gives CASSPDYGSRSGELFF.

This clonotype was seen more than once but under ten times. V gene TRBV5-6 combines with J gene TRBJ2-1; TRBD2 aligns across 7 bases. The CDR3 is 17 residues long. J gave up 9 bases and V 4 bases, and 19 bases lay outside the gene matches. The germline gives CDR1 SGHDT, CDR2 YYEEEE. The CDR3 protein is CASSVTVRTGGGSEQFF. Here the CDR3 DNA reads TGTGCCAGCAGCGTAACCGTCCGGACTGGCGGCGGGAGTGAGCAGTTCTTC.

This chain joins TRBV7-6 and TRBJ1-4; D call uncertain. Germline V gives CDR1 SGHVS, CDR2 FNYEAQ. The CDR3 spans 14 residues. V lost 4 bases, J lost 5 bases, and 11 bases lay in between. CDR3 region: CASSSTSFNEKLFF. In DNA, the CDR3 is TGTGCCAGCAGCTCAACCTCCTTCAATGAAAAACTGTTTTTT. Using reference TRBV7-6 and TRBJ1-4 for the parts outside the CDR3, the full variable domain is GAGVSQSPRYKVTKRGQDVALRCDPISGHVSLYWYRQALGQGPEFLTYFNYEAQQDKSGLPNDRFSAERPEGSISTLTIQRTEQRDSAMYRCASSSTSFNEKLFFGSGTQLSVL.

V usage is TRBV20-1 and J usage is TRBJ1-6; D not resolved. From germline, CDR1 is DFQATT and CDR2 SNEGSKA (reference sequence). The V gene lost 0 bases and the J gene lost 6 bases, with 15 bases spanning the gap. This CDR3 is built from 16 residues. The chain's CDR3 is CSARDIRSQSNSPLHF. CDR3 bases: TGCAGTGCTAGAGATATCCGCAGCCAGTCTAATTCACCCCTCCACTTT.

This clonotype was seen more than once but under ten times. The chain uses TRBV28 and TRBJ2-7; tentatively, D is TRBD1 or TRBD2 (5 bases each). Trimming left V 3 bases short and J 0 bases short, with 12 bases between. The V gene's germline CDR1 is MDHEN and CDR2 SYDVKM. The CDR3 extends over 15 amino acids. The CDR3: CASSFAPGPSYEQYV. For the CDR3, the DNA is TGTGCCAGCAGTTTTGCGCCGGGACCCTCCTACGAGCAGTACGTC.

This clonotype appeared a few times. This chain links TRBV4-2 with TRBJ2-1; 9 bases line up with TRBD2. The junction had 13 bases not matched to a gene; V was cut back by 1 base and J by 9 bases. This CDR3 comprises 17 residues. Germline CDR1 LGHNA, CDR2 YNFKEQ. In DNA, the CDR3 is TGTGCCAGCAGCCAAGCCCTAGCGGGGACGAATTTGGGTGAGCAGTTCTTC. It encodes CASSQALAGTNLGEQFF.

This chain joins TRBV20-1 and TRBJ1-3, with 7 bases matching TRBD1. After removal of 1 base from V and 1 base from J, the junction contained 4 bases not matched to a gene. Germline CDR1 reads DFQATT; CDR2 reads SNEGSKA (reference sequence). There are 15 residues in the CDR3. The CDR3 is CSARGDRESGNTIYF. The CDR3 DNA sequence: TGCAGTGCTAGAGGCGACAGGGAATCTGGAAACACCATATATTTT.

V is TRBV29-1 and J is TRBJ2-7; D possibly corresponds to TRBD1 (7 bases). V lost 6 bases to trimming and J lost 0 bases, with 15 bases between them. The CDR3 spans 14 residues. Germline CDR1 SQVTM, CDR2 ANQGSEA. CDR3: CSVGGQDSSYEQYF. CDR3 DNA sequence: TGCAGCGTGGGAGGACAGGACAGCTCCTACGAGCAGTACTTC.

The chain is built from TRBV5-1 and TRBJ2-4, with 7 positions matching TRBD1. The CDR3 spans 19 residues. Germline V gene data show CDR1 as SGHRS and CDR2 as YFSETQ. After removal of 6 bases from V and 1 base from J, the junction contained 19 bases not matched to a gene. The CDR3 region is CASTPSGQQVGRAKNIQYF. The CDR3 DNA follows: TGCGCCAGCACGCCCTCGGGACAGCAGGTCGGGCGGGCCAAAAACATTCAGTACTTC.

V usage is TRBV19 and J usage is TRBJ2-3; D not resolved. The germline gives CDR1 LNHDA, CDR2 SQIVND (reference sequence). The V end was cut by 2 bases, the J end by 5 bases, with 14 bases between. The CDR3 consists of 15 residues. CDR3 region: CASSILGGPEDTQYF. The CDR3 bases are TGTGCCAGTAGTATATTAGGTGGCCCGGAAGATACGCAGTATTTT.

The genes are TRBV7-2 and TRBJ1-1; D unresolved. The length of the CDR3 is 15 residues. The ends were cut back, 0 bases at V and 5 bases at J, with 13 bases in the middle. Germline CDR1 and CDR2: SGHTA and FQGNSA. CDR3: CASSLAMAGGTEAFF. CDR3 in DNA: TGTGCCAGCAGCTTAGCGATGGCAGGCGGTACTGAAGCTTTCTTT.

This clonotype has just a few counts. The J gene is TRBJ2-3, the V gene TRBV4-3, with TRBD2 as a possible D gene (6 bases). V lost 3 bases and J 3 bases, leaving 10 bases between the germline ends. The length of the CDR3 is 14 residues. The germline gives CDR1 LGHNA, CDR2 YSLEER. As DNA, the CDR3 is TGCGCCAGCAGCCACGCCGCGGGGACAGATACGCAGTATTTT. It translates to CASSHAAGTDTQYF.

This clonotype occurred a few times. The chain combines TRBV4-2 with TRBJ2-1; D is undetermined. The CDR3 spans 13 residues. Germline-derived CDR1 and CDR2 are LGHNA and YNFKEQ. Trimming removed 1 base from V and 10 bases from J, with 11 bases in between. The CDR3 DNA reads TGTGCCAGCAGCCAAGGAACACTTGGAGAGCAGTTCTTC. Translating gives CASSQGTLGEQFF.

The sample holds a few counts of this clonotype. CDR3 nucleotide sequence: TGCAGTGCTACCCCGGTACTGACAGGGGGCTATGGCTACACCTTC. Amino acids: CSATPVLTGGYGYTF. The chain uses TRBV20-1 and TRBJ1-2; 9 bases align to TRBD1. This CDR3 contains 15 residues. J was trimmed by 4 bases and V by 4 bases; bases with no gene match: 10. The germline V gene has CDR1 DFQATT and CDR2 SNEGSKA (reference sequence).

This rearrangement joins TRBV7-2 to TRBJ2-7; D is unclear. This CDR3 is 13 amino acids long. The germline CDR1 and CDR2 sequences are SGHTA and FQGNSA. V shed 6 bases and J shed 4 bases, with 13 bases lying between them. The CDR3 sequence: CASRPPRKYEQYF. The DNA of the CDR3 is TGTGCCAGCAGACCTCCTAGGAAATACGAGCAGTACTTC.

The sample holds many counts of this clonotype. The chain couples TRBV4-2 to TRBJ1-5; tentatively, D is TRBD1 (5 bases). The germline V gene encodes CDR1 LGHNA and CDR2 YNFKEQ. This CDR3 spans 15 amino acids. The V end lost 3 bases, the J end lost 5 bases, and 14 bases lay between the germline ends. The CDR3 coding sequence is TGTGCCAGCAGCCACCTGGGGGGGGGAGATCAGCCCCAGCATTTT. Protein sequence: CASSHLGGGDQPQHF.

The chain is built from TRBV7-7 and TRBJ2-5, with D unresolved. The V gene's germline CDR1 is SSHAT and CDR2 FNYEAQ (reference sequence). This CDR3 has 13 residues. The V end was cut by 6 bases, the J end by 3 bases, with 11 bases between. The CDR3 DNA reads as TGTGCCAGCAGTTCGGTGGGGAAAGAGACCCAGTACTTC. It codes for CASSSVGKETQYF. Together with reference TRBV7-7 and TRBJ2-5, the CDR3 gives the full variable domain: GAGVSQSPRYKVTKRGQDVTLRCDPISSHATLYWYQQALGQGPEFLTYFNYEAQPDKSGLPSDRFSAERPEGSISTLTIQRTEQRDSAMYRCASSSVGKETQYFGPGTRLLVL.

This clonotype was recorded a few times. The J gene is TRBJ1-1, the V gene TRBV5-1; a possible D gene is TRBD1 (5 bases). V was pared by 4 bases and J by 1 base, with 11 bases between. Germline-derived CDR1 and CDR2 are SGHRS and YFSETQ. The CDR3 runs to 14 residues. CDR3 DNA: TGCGCCAGCAGCAATCTTGGGACGAACACTGAAGCTTTCTTT. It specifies CASSNLGTNTEAFF. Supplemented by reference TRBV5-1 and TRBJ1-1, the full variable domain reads KAGVTQTPRYLIKTRGQQVTLSCSPISGHRSVSWYQQTPGQGLQFLFEYFSETQRNKGNFPGRFSGRQFSNSRSEMNVSTLELGDSALYLCASSNLGTNTEAFFGQGTRLTVV.

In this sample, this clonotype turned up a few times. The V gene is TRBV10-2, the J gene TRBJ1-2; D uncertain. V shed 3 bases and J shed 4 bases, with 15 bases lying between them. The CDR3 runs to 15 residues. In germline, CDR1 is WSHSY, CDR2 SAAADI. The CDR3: CASSEGFNRAYGYTF. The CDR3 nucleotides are TGCGCCAGCAGTGAAGGGTTTAATCGGGCCTATGGCTACACCTTC.